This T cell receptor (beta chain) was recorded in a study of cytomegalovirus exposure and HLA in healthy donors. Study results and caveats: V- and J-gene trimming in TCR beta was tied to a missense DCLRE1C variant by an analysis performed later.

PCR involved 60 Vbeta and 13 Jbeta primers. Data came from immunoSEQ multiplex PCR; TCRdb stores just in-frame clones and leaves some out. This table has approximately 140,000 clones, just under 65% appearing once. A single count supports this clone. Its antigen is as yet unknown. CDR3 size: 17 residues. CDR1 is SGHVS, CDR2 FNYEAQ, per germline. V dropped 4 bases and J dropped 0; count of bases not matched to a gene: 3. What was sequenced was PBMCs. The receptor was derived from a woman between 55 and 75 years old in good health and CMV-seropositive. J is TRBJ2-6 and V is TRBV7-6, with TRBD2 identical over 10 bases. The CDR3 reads CASSSGLAVSGANVLTF. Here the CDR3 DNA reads TGTGCCAGCAGCTCCGGACTAGCGGTCTCTGGGGCCAACGTCCTGACTTTC.